The rows below give T cell receptor beta chains drawn from one sample of a study of T cell responses to AZD1222 COVID-19 vaccine. Generated by immunoSEQ multiplex PCR, the TCRdb table keeps only in-frame clones and is missing some. Of about 150,000 clones listed, about 91% are singletons. The specimen was peripheral blood, collected on day 0 of AZD1222 vaccination. These TCRs come from an adult in good health. Both conserved end residues are part of each CDR3.

CDR3 protein: CASSLSPAREQFF; J gene: TRBJ2-1; V gene: TRBV12-3/TRBV12-4
CDR3 protein: CASSLQPGTSGGASNEQFF; J gene: TRBJ2-1; V gene: TRBV5-1
CDR3 protein: CASTPDRGRHEQYF; J gene: TRBJ2-7; V gene: TRBV7-2
CDR3 protein: CASSLEGRGDTQYF; J gene: TRBJ2-3; V gene: TRBV5-1
CDR3 protein: CASSQAGAYGYTF; J gene: TRBJ1-2; V gene: TRBV4-1
CDR3 protein: CASSFYQARGYGYTF; J gene: TRBJ1-2; V gene: TRBV5-6
CDR3 protein: CASRPPGQGNTGELFF; J gene: TRBJ2-2; V gene: TRBV5-1
CDR3 protein: CASKALAGVQETQYF; J gene: TRBJ2-5; V gene: TRBV2
CDR3 protein: CASSSQPSYGYTF; J gene: TRBJ1-2; V gene: TRBV28
CDR3 protein: CASSIKGYGYTF; J gene: TRBJ1-2; V gene: TRBV19
CDR3 protein: CASSEDRGAGGYTF; J gene: TRBJ1-2; V gene: TRBV6-1
CDR3 protein: CASSSQSGTEAFF; J gene: TRBJ1-1; V gene: TRBV11-3
CDR3 protein: CASFRQGAAPGYTF; J gene: TRBJ1-2; V gene: TRBV18
CDR3 protein: CASSRTSGGASYNEQFF; J gene: TRBJ2-1; V gene: TRBV7-6
CDR3 protein: CASSVAGDEQYF; J gene: TRBJ2-7; V gene: TRBV9
CDR3 protein: CASSSQGNGYTF; J gene: TRBJ1-2; V gene: TRBV6-6
CDR3 protein: CASSPRTLSSYEQYF; J gene: TRBJ2-7; V gene: TRBV18
CDR3 protein: CAIRTGDSPLHF; J gene: TRBJ1-6; V gene: TRBV10-3
CDR3 protein: CASGLGQGNYEQYF; J gene: TRBJ2-7; V gene: TRBV12-5
CDR3 protein: CASSTQGRRTQYF; J gene: TRBJ2-5; V gene: TRBV13
CDR3 protein: CASSTLRTDTDTQYF; J gene: TRBJ2-3; V gene: TRBV5-1
CDR3 protein: CASRGDLGHPYGYTF; J gene: TRBJ1-2; V gene: TRBV28
CDR3 protein: CASSELAGVEQYF; J gene: TRBJ2-7; V gene: TRBV2
CDR3 protein: CASSLSARGVYEQYF; J gene: TRBJ2-7; V gene: TRBV4-3
CDR3 protein: CASSHSTGTNSPLHF; J gene: TRBJ1-6; V gene: TRBV19
CDR3 protein: CASSISGVPYEQYF; J gene: TRBJ2-7; V gene: TRBV19
CDR3 protein: CASSPRAYRYEQFF; J gene: TRBJ2-1; V gene: TRBV7-2
CDR3 protein: CASSLDWTGYFYEQYF; J gene: TRBJ2-7; V gene: TRBV5-1
CDR3 protein: CASSLTQGGYGYTF; J gene: TRBJ1-2; V gene: TRBV5-1
CDR3 protein: CSVGGGIAHQETQYF; J gene: TRBJ2-5; V gene: TRBV29-1
CDR3 protein: CASSYPQGLKNIQYF; J gene: TRBJ2-4; V gene: TRBV6-2/TRBV6-3
CDR3 protein: CASSLAPAGRLISNQPQHF; J gene: TRBJ1-5; V gene: TRBV7-9
CDR3 protein: CASTTTGRGNTIYF; J gene: TRBJ1-3; V gene: TRBV19
CDR3 protein: CATSDSTRGFYGYTF; J gene: TRBJ1-2; V gene: TRBV24-1
CDR3 protein: CASSPGQNNYGYTF; J gene: TRBJ1-2; V gene: TRBV28
CDR3 protein: CASSLVGSQRYTDTQYF; J gene: TRBJ2-3; V gene: TRBV5-6
CDR3 protein: CASSQDLLTGGAGNEKLFF; J gene: TRBJ1-4; V gene: TRBV4-3
CDR3 protein: CASSLGQVVNSNQPQHF; J gene: TRBJ1-5; V gene: TRBV5-5
CDR3 protein: CASTPLVAWYNSPLHF; J gene: TRBJ1-6; V gene: TRBV6-4
CDR3 protein: CASSVSPVRYNEQFF; J gene: TRBJ2-1; V gene: TRBV9
CDR3 protein: CASSPRTLYNEQFF; J gene: TRBJ2-1; V gene: TRBV5-4
CDR3 protein: CAIFRLAGEETQYF; J gene: TRBJ2-5; V gene: TRBV10-3
CDR3 protein: CASQENHEQYF; J gene: TRBJ2-7; V gene: TRBV7-8
CDR3 protein: CASSHLTGGGSGANVLTF; J gene: TRBJ2-6; V gene: TRBV4-3
CDR3 protein: CASSLRRDRNEKLFF; J gene: TRBJ1-4; V gene: TRBV3-1/TRBV3-2
CDR3 protein: CASSQRVSGGVTDTQYF; J gene: TRBJ2-3; V gene: TRBV5-4
CDR3 protein: CASSFTSGGVGEQFF; J gene: TRBJ2-1; V gene: TRBV7-2
CDR3 protein: CASSIQGLSNQPQHF; J gene: TRBJ1-5; V gene: TRBV19
CDR3 protein: CASSQVNWGTDTQYF; J gene: TRBJ2-3; V gene: TRBV4-1
CDR3 protein: CASSLRVGPYEQYF; J gene: TRBJ2-7; V gene: TRBV11-2
CDR3 protein: CASSETGAYEQYF; J gene: TRBJ2-7; V gene: TRBV2
CDR3 protein: CASSEVGWDTEAFF; J gene: TRBJ1-1; V gene: TRBV6-1